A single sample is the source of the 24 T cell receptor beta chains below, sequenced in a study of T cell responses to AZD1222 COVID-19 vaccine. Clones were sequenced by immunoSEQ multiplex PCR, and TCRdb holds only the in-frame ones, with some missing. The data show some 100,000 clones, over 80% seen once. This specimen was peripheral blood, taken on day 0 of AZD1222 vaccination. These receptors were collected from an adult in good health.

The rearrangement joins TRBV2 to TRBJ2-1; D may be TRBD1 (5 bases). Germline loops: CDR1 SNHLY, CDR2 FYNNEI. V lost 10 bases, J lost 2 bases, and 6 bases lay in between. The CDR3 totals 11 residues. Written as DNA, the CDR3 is TGTGCCATCAGGGCCTACAATGAGCAGTTCTTC. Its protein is CAIRAYNEQFF.

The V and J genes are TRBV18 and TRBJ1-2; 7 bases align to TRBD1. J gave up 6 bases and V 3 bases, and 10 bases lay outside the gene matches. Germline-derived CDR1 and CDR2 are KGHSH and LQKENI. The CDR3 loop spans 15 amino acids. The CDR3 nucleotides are TGTGCCAGCTCACCCTCACCGGAGGGGGCTGATGGCTACACCTTC. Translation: CASSPSPEGADGYTF.

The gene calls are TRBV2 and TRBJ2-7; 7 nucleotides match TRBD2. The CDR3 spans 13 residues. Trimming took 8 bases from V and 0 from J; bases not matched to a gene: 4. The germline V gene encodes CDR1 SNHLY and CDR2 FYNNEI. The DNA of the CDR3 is TGTGCCAGCGGGGGGGAGGCCTCCTACGAGCAGTACTTC. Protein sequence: CASGGEASYEQYF.

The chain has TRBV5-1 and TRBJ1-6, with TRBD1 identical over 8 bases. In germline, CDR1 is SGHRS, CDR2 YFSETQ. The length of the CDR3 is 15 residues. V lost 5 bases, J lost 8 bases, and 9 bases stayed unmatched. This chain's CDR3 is CASSRDRSGDSPLHF. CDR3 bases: TGCGCCAGCAGTCGGGACAGGTCGGGGGATTCACCCCTCCACTTT. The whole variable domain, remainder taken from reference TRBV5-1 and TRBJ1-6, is KAGVTQTPRYLIKTRGQQVTLSCSPISGHRSVSWYQQTPGQGLQFLFEYFSETQRNKGNFPGRFSGRQFSNSRSEMNVSTLELGDSALYLCASSRDRSGDSPLHFGNGTRLTVT.

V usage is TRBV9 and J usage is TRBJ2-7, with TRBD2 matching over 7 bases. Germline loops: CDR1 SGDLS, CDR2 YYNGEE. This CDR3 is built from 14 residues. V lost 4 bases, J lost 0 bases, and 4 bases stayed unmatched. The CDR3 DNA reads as TGTGCCAGCAGCATCCGGGACTACTCCTACGAGCAGTACTTC. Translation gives CASSIRDYSYEQYF.

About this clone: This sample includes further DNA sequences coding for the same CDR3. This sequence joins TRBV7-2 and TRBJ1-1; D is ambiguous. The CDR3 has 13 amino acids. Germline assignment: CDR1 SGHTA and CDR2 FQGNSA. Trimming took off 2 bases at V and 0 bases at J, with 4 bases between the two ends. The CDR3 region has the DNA TGTGCCAGCAGCTTACATATGAACACTGAAGCTTTCTTT. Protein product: CASSLHMNTEAFF.

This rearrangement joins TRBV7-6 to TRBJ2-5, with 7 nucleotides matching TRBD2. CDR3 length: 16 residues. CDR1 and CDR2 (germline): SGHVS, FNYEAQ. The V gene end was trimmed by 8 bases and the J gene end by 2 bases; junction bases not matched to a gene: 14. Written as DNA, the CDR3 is TGTGCCAGCCGGGGTAGCGGGCGGGAGAGACAAGAGACCCAGTACTTC. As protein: CASRGSGRERQETQYF.

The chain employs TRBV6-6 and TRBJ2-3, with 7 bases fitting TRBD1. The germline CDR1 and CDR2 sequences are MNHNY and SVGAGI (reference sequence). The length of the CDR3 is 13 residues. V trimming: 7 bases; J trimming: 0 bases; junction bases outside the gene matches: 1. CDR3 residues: CASKGASTDTQYF. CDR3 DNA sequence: TGTGCCAGCAAGGGGGCTAGCACAGATACGCAGTATTTT.

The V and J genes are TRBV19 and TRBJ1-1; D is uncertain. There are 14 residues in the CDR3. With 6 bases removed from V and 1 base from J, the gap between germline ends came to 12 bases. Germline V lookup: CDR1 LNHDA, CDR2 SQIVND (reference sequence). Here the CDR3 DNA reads TGTGCCAGTAGCCTGTTGGCAGAGAACACTGAAGCTTTCTTT. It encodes CASSLLAENTEAFF.

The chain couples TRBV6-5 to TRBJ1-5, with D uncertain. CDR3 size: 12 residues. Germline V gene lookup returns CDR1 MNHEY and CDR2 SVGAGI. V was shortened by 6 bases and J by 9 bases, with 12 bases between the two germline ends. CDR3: CASRPPAGPQHF. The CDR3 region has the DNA TGTGCCAGCAGACCCCCGGCGGGGCCCCAGCATTTT.

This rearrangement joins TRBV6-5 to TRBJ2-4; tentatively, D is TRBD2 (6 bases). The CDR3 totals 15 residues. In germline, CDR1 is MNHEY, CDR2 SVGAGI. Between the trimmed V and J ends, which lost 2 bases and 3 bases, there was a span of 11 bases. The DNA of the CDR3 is TGTGCCAGCAGTTACGCCGGGACTCACAAAAACATTCAGTACTTC. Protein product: CASSYAGTHKNIQYF.

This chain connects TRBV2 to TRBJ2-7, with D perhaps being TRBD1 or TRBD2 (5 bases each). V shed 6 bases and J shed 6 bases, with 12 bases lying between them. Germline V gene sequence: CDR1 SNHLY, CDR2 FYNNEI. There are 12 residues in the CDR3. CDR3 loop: CASSFPGAEQYF. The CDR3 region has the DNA TGTGCCAGCAGCTTCCCCGGGGCCGAGCAGTACTTC.

CDR3 loop: CASRVTGDSYEQYF. In DNA form, the CDR3 reads TGTGCCAGCAGGGTAACAGGGGACTCCTACGAGCAGTACTTC. This sequence joins TRBV6-5 and TRBJ2-7; TRBD1 matches at 7 bases. After removal of 6 bases from V and 0 bases from J, the junction contained 5 bases not matched to a gene. The length of the CDR3 is 14 residues. Germline V lookup: CDR1 MNHEY, CDR2 SVGAGI.

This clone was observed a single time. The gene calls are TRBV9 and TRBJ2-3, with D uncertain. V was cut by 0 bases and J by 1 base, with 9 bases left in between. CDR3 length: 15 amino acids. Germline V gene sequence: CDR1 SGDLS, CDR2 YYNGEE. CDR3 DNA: TGTGCCAGCAGCGTAGCGGCGTCTGGCACAGATACGCAGTATTTT. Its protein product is CASSVAASGTDTQYF.

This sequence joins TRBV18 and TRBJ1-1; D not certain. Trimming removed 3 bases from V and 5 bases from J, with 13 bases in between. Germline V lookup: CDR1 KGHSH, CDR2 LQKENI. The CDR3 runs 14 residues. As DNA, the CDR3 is TGTGCCAGCTCACCCTCTGGTTCGGGTACTGAAGCTTTCTTT. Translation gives CASSPSGSGTEAFF.

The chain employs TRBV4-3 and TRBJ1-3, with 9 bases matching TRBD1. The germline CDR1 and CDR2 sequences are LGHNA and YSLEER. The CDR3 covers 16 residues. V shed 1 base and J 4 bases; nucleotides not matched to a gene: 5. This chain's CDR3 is CASSQADRGDGNTIYF. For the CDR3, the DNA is TGCGCCAGCAGCCAAGCAGACAGGGGGGACGGAAACACCATATATTTT.

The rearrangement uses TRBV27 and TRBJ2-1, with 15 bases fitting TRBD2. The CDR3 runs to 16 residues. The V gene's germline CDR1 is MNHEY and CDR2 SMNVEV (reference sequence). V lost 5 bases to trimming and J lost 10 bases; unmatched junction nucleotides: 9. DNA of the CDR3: TGTGCCAGCAGTACAGGACTAGCGGGAGGGCCGGGAGAGCAGTTCTTC. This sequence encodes CASSTGLAGGPGEQFF.

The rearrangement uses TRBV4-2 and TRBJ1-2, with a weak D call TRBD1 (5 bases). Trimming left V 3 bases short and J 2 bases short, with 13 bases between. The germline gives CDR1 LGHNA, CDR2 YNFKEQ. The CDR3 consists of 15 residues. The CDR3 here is CASSQLETANYGYTF. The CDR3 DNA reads TGTGCCAGCAGCCAGTTAGAGACAGCGAACTATGGCTACACCTTC.

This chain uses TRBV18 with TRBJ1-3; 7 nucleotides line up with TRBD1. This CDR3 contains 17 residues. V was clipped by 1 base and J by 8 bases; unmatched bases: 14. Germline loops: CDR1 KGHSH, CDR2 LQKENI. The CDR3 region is CASSPRSGGRAPDTIYF. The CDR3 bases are TGTGCCAGCTCACCACGGTCAGGGGGGAGAGCTCCGGACACCATATATTTT.

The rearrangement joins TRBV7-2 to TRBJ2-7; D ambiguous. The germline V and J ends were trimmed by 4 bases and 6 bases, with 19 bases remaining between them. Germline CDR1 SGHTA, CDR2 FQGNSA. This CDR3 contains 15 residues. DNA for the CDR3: TGTGCCAGCAGCTCCCCCGTAGTTAGGGCCCGCGAGCAGTACTTC. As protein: CASSSPVVRAREQYF.

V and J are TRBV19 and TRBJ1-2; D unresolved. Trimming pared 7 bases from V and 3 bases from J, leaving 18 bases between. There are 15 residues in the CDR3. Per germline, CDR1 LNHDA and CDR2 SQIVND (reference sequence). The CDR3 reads CASTTSHQPHYGYTF. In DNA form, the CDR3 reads TGTGCCAGTACCACGAGCCACCAACCCCACTATGGCTACACCTTC. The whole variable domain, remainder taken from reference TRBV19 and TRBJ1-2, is DGGITQSPKYLFRKEGQNVTLSCEQNLNHDAMYWYRQDPGQGLRLIYYSQIVNDFQKGDIAEGYSVSREKKESFPLTVTSAQKNPTAFYLCASTTSHQPHYGYTFGSGTRLTVV.

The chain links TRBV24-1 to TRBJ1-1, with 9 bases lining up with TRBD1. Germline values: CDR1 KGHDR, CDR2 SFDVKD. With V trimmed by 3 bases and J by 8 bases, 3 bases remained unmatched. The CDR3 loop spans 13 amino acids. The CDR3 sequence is CATSDPGTGEAFF. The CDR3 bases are TGTGCCACCAGTGATCCGGGGACAGGGGAAGCTTTCTTT.

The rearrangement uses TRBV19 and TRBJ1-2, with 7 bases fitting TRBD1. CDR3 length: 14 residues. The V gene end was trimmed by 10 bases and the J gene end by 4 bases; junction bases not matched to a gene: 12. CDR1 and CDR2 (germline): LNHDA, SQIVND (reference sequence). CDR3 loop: CATREGQFVYGYTF. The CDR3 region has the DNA TGTGCCACTCGGGAGGGACAGTTCGTCTATGGCTACACCTTC.

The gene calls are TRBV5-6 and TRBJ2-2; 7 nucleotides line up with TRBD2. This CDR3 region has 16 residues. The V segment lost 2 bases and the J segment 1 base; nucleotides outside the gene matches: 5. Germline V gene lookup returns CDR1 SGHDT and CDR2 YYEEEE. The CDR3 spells CASSLLGLLNTGELFF. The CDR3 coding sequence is TGTGCCAGCAGCTTACTGGGACTATTGAACACCGGGGAGCTGTTTTTT. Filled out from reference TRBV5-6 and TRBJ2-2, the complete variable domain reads DAGVTQSPTHLIKTRGQQVTLRCSPKSGHDTVSWYQQALGQGPQFIFQYYEEEERQRGNFPDRFSGHQFPNYSSELNVNALLLGDSALYLCASSLLGLLNTGELFFGEGSRLTVL.